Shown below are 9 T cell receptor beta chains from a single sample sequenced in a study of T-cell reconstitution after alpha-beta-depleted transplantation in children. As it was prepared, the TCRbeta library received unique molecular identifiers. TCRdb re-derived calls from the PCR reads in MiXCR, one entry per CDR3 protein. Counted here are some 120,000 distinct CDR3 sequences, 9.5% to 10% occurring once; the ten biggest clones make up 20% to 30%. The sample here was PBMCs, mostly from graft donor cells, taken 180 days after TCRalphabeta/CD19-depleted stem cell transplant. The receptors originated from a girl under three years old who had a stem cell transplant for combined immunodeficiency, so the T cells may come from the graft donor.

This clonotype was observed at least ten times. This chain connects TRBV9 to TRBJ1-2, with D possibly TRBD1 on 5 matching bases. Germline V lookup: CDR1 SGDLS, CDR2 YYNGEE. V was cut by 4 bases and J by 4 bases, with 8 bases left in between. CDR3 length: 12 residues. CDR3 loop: CASSLGPYGYTF. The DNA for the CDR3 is TGTGCCAGCAGCTTGGGACCCTATGGCTACACCTTC. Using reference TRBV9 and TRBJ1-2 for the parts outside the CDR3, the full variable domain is DSGVTQTPKHLITATGQRVTLRCSPRSGDLSVYWYQQSLDQGLQFLIQYYNGEERAKGNILERFSAQQFPDLHSELNLSSLELGDSALYFCASSLGPYGYTFGSGTRLTVV.

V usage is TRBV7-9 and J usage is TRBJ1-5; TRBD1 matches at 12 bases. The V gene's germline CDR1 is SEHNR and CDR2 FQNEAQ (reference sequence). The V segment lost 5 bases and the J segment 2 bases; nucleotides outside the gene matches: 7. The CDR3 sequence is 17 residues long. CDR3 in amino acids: CASSPGTGGVGNQPQHF. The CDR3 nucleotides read TGTGCCAGCAGCCCCGGGACAGGGGGCGTTGGCAATCAGCCCCAGCATTTT. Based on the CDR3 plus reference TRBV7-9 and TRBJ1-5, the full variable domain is DTGVSQNPRHKITKRGQNVTFRCDPISEHNRLYWYRQTLGQGPEFLTYFQNEAQLEKSRLLSDRFSAERPKGSFSTLEIQRTEQGDSAMYLCASSPGTGGVGNQPQHFGDGTRLSIL.

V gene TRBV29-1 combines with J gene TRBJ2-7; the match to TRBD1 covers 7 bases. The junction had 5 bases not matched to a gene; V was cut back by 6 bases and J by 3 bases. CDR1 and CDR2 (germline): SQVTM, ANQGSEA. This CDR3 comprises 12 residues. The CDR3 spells CSVWAGGYEQYF. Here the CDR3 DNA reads TGCAGCGTCTGGGCAGGGGGCTACGAGCAGTACTTC.

In nucleotides, the CDR3 is TGTGCCAGCAGCCAAGATTACAGGGCCGCGGAGACCCAGTACTTC. Translating it yields CASSQDYRAAETQYF. The chain joins TRBV3-1 to TRBJ2-5; the D gene is possibly TRBD1 (6 bases). The V and J ends lost 0 bases and 5 bases respectively, with 13 bases between them. This CDR3 spans 15 amino acids. In germline, CDR1 is LGHDT, CDR2 YNNKEL (reference sequence).

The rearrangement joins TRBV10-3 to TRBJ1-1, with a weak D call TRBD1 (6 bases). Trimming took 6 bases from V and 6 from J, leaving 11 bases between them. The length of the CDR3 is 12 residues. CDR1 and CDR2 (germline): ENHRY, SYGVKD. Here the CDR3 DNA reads TGTGCCATCAGGGCGACAGGCGCTGAAGCTTTCTTT. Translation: CAIRATGAEAFF.

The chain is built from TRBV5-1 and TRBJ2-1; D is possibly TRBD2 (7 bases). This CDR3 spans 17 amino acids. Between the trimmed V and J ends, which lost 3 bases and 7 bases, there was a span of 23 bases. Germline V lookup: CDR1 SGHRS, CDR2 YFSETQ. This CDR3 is CASSYYSLGGPANEQFF. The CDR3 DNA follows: TGCGCCAGCAGCTACTACTCTCTGGGGGGGCCGGCAAATGAGCAGTTCTTC. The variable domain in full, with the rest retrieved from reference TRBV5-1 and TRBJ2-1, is KAGVTQTPRYLIKTRGQQVTLSCSPISGHRSVSWYQQTPGQGLQFLFEYFSETQRNKGNFPGRFSGRQFSNSRSEMNVSTLELGDSALYLCASSYYSLGGPANEQFFGPGTRLTVL.

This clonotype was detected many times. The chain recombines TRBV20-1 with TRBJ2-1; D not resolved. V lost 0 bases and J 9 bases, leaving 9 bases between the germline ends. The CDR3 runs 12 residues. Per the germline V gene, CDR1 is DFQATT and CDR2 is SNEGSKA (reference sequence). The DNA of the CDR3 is TGCAGTGCTAGAGATTCGGTGCCTGAGCAGTTCTTC. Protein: CSARDSVPEQFF.

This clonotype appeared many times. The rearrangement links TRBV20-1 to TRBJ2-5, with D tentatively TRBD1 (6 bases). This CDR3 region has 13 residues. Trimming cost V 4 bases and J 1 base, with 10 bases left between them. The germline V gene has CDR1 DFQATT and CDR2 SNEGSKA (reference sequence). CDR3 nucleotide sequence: TGCAGTGCTAAGGGACACCTCCAAGAGACCCAGTACTTC. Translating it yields CSAKGHLQETQYF.

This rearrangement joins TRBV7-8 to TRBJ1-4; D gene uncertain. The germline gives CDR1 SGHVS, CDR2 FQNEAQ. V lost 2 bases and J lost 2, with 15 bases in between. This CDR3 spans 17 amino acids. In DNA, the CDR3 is TGTGCCAGCAGCTTACTCCCTCGGACGGCTACTAATGAAAAACTGTTTTTT. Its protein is CASSLLPRTATNEKLFF.